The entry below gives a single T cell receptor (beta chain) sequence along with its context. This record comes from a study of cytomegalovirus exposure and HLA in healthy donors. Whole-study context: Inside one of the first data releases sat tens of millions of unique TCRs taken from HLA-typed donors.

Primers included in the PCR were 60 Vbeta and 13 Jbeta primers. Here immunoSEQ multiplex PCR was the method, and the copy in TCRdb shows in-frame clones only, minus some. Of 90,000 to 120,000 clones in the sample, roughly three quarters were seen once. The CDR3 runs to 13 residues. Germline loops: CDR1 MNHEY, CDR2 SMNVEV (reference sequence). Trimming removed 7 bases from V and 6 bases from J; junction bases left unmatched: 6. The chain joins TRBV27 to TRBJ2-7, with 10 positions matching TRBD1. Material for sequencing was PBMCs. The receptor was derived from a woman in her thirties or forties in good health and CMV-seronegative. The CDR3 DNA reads TGTGCCAGCAACCGGGACAGGGGCTCCGAGCAGTACTTC. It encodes CASNRDRGSEQYF.